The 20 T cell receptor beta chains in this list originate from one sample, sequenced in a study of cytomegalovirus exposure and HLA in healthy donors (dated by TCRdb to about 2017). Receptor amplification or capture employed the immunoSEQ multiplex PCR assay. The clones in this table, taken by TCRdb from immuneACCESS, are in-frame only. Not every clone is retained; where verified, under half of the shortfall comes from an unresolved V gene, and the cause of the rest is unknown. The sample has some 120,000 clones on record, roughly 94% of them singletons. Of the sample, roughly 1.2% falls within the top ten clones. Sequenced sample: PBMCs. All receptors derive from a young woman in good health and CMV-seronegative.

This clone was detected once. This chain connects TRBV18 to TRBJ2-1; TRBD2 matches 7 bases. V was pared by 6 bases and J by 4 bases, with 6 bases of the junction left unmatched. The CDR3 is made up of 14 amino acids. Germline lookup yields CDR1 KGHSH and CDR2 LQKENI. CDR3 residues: CASSTSGVYNEQFF. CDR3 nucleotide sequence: TGTGCCAGCTCTACGAGCGGGGTATACAATGAGCAGTTCTTC.

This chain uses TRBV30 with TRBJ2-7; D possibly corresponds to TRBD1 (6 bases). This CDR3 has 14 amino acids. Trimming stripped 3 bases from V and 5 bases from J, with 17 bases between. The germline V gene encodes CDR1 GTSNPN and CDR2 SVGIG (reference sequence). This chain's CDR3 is CAWRLGGLGHEQYF. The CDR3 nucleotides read TGTGCCTGGAGACTTGGGGGCTTAGGCCACGAGCAGTACTTC.

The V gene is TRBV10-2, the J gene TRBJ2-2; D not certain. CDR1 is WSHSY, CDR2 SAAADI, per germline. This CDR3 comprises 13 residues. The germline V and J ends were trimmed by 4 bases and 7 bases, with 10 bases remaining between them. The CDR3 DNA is TGCGCCAGCAGTGGCCAGCGTGTCGGGGAGCTGTTTTTT. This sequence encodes CASSGQRVGELFF.

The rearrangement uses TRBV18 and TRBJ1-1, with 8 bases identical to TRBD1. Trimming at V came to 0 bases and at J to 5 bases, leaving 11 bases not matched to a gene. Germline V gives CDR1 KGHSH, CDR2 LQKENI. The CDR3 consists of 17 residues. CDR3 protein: CASSPPYRLDRATEAFF. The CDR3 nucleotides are TGTGCCAGCTCACCACCGTATAGGTTGGACAGGGCGACTGAAGCTTTCTTT.

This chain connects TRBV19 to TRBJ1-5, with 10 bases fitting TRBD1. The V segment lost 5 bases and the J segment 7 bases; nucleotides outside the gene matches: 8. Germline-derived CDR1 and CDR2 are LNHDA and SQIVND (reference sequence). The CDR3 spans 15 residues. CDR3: CASSRGDRGRQPQHF. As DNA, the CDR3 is TGTGCCAGTAGTCGAGGGGACAGGGGCCGACAGCCCCAGCATTTT.

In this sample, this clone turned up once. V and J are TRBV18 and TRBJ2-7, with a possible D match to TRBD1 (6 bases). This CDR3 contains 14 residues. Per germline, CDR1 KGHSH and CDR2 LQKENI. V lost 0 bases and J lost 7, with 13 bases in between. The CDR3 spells CASSPPADRKEQYF. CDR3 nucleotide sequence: TGTGCCAGCTCACCACCAGCGGACAGAAAAGAGCAGTACTTC.

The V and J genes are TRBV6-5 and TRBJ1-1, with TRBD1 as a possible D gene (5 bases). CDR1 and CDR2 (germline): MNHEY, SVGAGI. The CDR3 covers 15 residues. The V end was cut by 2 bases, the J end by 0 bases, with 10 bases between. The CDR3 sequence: CASSYDRGLNTEAFF. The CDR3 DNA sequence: TGTGCCAGCAGTTACGACCGGGGGTTGAACACTGAAGCTTTCTTT.

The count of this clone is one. The CDR3 spells CASSLHGGPGEKLFF. In DNA form, the CDR3 reads TGTGCCAGCAGCTTACACGGAGGGCCAGGTGAAAAACTGTTTTTT. The rearrangement links TRBV13 to TRBJ1-4; D gene ambiguous. With 2 bases removed from V and 7 bases from J, the gap between germline ends came to 14 bases. The CDR3 is 15 residues long. The germline CDR1 and CDR2 sequences are PRHDT and FYEKMQ (reference sequence).

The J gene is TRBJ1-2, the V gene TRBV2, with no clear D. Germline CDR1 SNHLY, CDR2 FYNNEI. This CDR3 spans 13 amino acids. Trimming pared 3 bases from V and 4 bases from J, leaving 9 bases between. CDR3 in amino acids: CASSEAGFYGYTF. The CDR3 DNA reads TGTGCCAGCAGTGAGGCGGGGTTCTATGGCTACACCTTC. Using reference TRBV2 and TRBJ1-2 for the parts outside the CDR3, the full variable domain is EPEVTQTPSHQVTQMGQEVILRCVPISNHLYFYWYRQILGQKVEFLVSFYNNEISEKSEIFDDQFSVERPDGSNFTLKIRSTKLEDSAMYFCASSEAGFYGYTFGSGTRLTVV.

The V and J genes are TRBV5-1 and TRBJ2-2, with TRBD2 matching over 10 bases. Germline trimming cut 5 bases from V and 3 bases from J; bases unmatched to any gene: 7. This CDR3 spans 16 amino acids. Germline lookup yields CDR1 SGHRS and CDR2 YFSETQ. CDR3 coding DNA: TGCGCCAGCAGTACGCGACTAGCGGGCGACACCGGGGAGCTGTTTTTT. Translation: CASSTRLAGDTGELFF.

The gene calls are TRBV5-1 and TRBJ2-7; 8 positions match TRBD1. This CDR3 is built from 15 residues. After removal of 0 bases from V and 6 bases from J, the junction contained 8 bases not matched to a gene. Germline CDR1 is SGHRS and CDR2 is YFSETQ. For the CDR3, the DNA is TGCGCCAGCAGCTTGGTAGGGGACAGGAGGACCGAGCAGTACTTC. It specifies CASSLVGDRRTEQYF.

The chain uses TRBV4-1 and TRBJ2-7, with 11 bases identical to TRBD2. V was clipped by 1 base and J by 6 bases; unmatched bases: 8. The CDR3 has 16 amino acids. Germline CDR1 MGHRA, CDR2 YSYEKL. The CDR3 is CASSQADSGGAFEQYF. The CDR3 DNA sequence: TGCGCCAGCAGCCAAGCGGATAGCGGGGGGGCCTTCGAGCAGTACTTC.

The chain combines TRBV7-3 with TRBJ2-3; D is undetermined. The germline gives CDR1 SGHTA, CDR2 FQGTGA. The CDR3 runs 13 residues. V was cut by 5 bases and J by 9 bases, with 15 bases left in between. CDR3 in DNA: TGTGCCAGCAGCCCCGGTGAAGTAAGAACGCAGTATTTT. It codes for CASSPGEVRTQYF.

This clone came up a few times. The CDR3 nucleotides are TGTGCCAGCAGACTAGCGGGAGTAAGGGGGGCAGATACGCAGTATTTT. This translates into CASRLAGVRGADTQYF. This chain connects TRBV27 to TRBJ2-3; 11 positions agree with TRBD2. The germline V gene has CDR1 MNHEY and CDR2 SMNVEV (reference sequence). The trim removed 6 bases at V and 4 bases at J, leaving 9 bases unmatched. The CDR3 sequence is 16 residues long.

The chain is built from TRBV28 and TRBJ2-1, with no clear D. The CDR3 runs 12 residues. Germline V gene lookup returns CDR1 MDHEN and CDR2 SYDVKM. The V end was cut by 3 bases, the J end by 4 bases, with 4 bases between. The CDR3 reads CASSLSYNEQFF. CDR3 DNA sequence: TGTGCCAGCAGTTTGTCTTACAATGAGCAGTTCTTC.

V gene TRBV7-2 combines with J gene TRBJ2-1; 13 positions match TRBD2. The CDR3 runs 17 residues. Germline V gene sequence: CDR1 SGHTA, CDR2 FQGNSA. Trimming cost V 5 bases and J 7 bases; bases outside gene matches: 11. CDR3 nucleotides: TGTGCCAGCAGCGCATTATGGACTAGCGGGAGTTGGAATGAGCAGTTCTTC. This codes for CASSALWTSGSWNEQFF.

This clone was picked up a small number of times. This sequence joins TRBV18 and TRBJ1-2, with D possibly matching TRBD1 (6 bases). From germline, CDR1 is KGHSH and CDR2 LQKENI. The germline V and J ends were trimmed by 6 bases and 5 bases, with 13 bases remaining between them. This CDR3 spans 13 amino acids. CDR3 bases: TGTGCCAGCTCCCTGGACAGCCAATATGGCTACACCTTC. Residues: CASSLDSQYGYTF.

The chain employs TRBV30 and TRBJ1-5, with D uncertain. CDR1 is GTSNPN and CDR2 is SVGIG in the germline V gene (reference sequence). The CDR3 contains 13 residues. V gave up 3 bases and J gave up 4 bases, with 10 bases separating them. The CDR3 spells CAWRADANQPQHF. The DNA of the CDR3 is TGTGCCTGGAGAGCGGATGCTAATCAGCCCCAGCATTTT.

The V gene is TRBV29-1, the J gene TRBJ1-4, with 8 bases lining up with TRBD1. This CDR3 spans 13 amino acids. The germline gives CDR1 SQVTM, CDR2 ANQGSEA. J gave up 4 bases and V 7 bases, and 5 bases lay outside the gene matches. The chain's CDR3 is CSARDRNNEKLFF. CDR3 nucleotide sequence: TGCAGCGCCCGGGACAGGAATAATGAAAAACTGTTTTTT.

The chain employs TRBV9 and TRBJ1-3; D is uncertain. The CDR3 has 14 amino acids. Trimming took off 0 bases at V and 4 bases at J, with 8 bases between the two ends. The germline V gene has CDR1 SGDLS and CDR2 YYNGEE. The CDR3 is CASSVDPRGNTIYF. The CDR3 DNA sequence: TGTGCCAGCAGCGTAGATCCTCGGGGAAACACCATATATTTT.